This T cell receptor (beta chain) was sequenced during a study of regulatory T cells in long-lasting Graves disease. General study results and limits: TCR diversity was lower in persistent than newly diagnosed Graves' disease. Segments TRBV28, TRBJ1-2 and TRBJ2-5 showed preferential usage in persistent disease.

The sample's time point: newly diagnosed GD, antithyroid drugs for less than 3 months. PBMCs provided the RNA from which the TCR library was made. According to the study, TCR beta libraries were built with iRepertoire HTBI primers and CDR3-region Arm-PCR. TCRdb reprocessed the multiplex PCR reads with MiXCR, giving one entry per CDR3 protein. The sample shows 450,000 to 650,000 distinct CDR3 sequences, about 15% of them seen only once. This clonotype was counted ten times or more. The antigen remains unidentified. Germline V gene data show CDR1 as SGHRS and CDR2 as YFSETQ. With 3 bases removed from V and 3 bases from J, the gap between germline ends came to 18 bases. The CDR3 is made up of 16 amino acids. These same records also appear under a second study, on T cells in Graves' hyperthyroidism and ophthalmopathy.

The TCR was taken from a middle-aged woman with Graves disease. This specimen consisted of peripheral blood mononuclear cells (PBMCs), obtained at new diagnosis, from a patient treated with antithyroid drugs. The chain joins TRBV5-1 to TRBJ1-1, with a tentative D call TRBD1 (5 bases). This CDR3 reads CASSSPGGARDTEAFF. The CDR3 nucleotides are TGCGCCAGCAGCTCCCCGGGCGGGGCCAGGGACACTGAAGCTTTCTTT.